This T cell receptor beta chain was captured in a study of neurological immune-mediated disorders. With 6 bases clipped from V and 2 bases from J, the junction kept 4 bases outside the gene matches. CDR1 KGHSH and CDR2 LQKENI come from the germline V gene. The CDR3 has 14 amino acids. TCRdb re-derived calls from the 5' RACE reads in MiXCR, one entry per CDR3 protein. Of roughly 90,000 distinct CDR3 sequences in the sample, roughly 3.5% are singletons; the top ten hold 2.5% to 3%. This clonotype has just a few counts. Material for sequencing was PBMCs. The chain joins TRBV18 to TRBJ2-3; 8 bases map to TRBD2. The receptor's source is a woman aged 45-60 years with multiple sclerosis. CDR3 in DNA: TGTGCCAGCTCCCTACTAGCGGACACAGATACGCAGTATTTT. This codes for CASSLLADTDTQYF.